This TCR beta chain is drawn from a study of tumor and adjacent non-tumor tissue in lung cancer. Study background: There were some 11 adenocarcinoma, a couple of squamous cell carcinoma and 1 small cell lung cancer cases.

General study findings and limits: Tumor TCR diversity, when higher, was linked to shorter survival.

The template was RNA from unsorted bulk tissue. Distant lung tissue was collected more than 3 cm away from the tumor edge. A modified ARM-PCR protocol with three rounds of nested PCR amplified TCRbeta. TCRdb used MiXCR to reprocess the multiplex PCR reads, holding one entry per CDR3 protein. The data show 90,000 to 100,000 distinct CDR3 sequences, with 80% seen just once and more than 30% held by the top ten. This clonotype was recorded many times. Its specificity is not known. Input material: distant non-tumor lung tissue. The receptor was derived from a man aged 55 to 70 with small cell lung cancer.

This CDR3 reads CSARDSISTDTQYF. CDR3 bases: TGCAGTGCTAGAGATTCAATCAGCACAGATACGCAGTATTTT. This chain joins TRBV20-1 and TRBJ2-3, with D unresolved. CDR1 DFQATT and CDR2 SNEGSKA come from the germline V gene (reference sequence). V shed 0 bases and J shed 0 bases, with 7 bases lying between them. This CDR3 comprises 14 residues.